The sequence of this T cell receptor (beta chain) was determined in a study of cytomegalovirus exposure and HLA in healthy donors. Findings of the study overall: Associated with cytomegalovirus, according to the listing, were 150 to 200 TCR beta chains. Reports showed the classifier diagnosing cytomegalovirus status with high specificity and sensitivity.

TCRdb keeps only in-frame clones here, not all; method: immunoSEQ multiplex PCR. The sample lists tens of thousands of clones; around 92% were seen once. From the approximately 120-subject validation cohort, which was separate from the roughly 610-subject first cohort, the donors were drawn. Germline V CDR1 and CDR2: SEHNR, FQNEAQ (reference sequence). The CDR3 has 16 residues. The germline V and J ends were trimmed by 1 base and 1 base, with 14 bases remaining between them. This clone was recorded once. The antigen is not known. The TCR was taken from a woman younger than 35 in good health and CMV-seronegative. The sequenced material came from PBMCs. The chain links TRBV7-9 to TRBJ2-7; no firm D call. The CDR3 sequence is CASSLVLGTRSYEQYF. CDR3 sequence (DNA): TGTGCCAGCAGCTTAGTACTTGGCACCAGGTCCTACGAGCAGTACTTC. The full variable domain, in which reference TRBV7-9 and TRBJ2-7 provide the parts outside the CDR3, is DTGVSQNPRHKITKRGQNVTFRCDPISEHNRLYWYRQTLGQGPEFLTYFQNEAQLEKSRLLSDRFSAERPKGSFSTLEIQRTEQGDSAMYLCASSLVLGTRSYEQYFGPGTRLTVT.